The 19 T cell receptor beta chains presented below share a single source sample, sequenced in a study of blood T cell repertoires in COVID-19. Profiling relied on immunoSEQ multiplex PCR, and the TCRdb table lists in-frame clones only, not all of them. The table includes approximately 150,000 clones, 87% detected once. The specimen sequenced was peripheral blood. All receptors come from a human donor in a cohort sampled during active COVID-19.

The chain couples TRBV5-1 to TRBJ2-7; TRBD1 is a possible D gene (6 bases). The ends were cut back, 3 bases at V and 7 bases at J, with 14 bases in the middle. The CDR3 runs 13 residues. Germline CDR1 and CDR2: SGHRS and YFSETQ. The CDR3 reads CASSSSGRGEQYF. As DNA, the CDR3 is TGCGCCAGCAGCTCATCGGGCAGGGGTGAGCAGTACTTC.

The CDR3 loop reads CASSYPTSQPQHF. The CDR3 bases are TGTGCCAGCAGTTACCCAACAAGTCAGCCCCAGCATTTT. The chain has TRBV6-2 or TRBV6-3 and TRBJ1-5; D is undetermined. Looked up from germline, CDR1 is MNHEY and CDR2 is SVGEGT. This CDR3 contains 13 residues. V lost 2 bases and J 6 bases, leaving 8 bases between the germline ends.

The chain is built from TRBV12-3 or TRBV12-4 and TRBJ2-7; no clear D. The ends were cut back, 3 bases at V and 5 bases at J, with 8 bases in the middle. This CDR3 contains 12 residues. CDR3 loop: CASSFEVNEQYF. The CDR3 DNA sequence: TGTGCCAGCAGTTTTGAGGTGAACGAGCAGTACTTC.

The rearrangement joins TRBV5-6 to TRBJ1-2; 8 bases are shared with TRBD1. V lost 4 bases and J lost 4; bases outside the gene matches: 6. CDR1 is SGHDT, CDR2 YYEEEE, per germline. The CDR3 has 14 amino acids. The CDR3 protein is CASSRTGQGYGYTF. CDR3 sequence (DNA): TGTGCCAGCAGCAGGACAGGGCAGGGCTATGGCTACACCTTC.

This clone occurred once. This chain joins TRBV5-1 and TRBJ1-2; 9 bases align to TRBD1. The germline V gene has CDR1 SGHRS and CDR2 YFSETQ. Trimming removed 0 bases from V and 8 bases from J; junction bases left unmatched: 8. The CDR3 has 15 residues. The CDR3 protein is CASSLGLRQGGGYTF. DNA for the CDR3: TGCGCCAGCAGCTTGGGCCTACGACAGGGGGGAGGCTACACCTTC.

The chain uses TRBV5-1 and TRBJ1-1, with D tentatively TRBD1 (5 bases). V was shortened by 3 bases and J by 3 bases, with 18 bases between the two germline ends. Per germline, CDR1 SGHRS and CDR2 YFSETQ. The CDR3 is 16 residues long. This chain's CDR3 is CASSYLQAVGDTEAFF. For the CDR3, the DNA is TGCGCCAGCAGCTACCTGCAGGCTGTAGGGGACACTGAAGCTTTCTTT.

The genes are TRBV10-3 and TRBJ2-1, with TRBD2 identical over 9 bases. V dropped 4 bases and J dropped 4; count of bases not matched to a gene: 5. The germline V gene has CDR1 ENHRY and CDR2 SYGVKD. The CDR3 totals 15 residues. The CDR3 DNA reads as TGTGCCATCAGTGGGTCTACTAGCGGGTACAATGAGCAGTTCTTC. Translation gives CAISGSTSGYNEQFF.

This clone appeared once. The chain uses TRBV12-3 or TRBV12-4 and TRBJ2-7; TRBD2 aligns across 7 bases. The CDR3 contains 13 residues. J gave up 4 bases and V 0 bases, and 0 bases lay outside the gene matches. The CDR3 DNA follows: TGTGCCAGCAGTTTAGCTAGCGGGTACGAGCAGTACTTC. This codes for CASSLASGYEQYF.

The rearrangement uses TRBV29-1 and TRBJ1-3; 8 bases are a match to TRBD1. The germline gives CDR1 SQVTM, CDR2 ANQGSEA. V trimming: 4 bases; J trimming: 2 bases; junction bases outside the gene matches: 7. The CDR3 is 15 residues long. The CDR3: CSVVDRTGPGNTIYF. The CDR3 nucleotides read TGCAGCGTTGTTGACCGGACAGGGCCTGGAAACACCATATATTTT.

The chain couples TRBV7-9 to TRBJ2-3; D unresolved. The CDR3 covers 12 residues. V was trimmed by 5 bases and J by 4 bases, leaving 7 bases between them. Looked up from germline, CDR1 is SEHNR and CDR2 is FQNEAQ (reference sequence). CDR3 coding DNA: TGTGCCAGCAGCCCACTCTCAGATACGCAGTATTTT. Translated, it gives CASSPLSDTQYF.

This clone was seen a single time. The chain employs TRBV11-3 and TRBJ2-7; a possible D gene is TRBD2 (7 bases). Germline lookup yields CDR1 SGHNT and CDR2 YENEEA. V lost 1 base and J lost 5, with 15 bases in between. This CDR3 has 15 residues. The CDR3 is CASSLGQGTIDEQYF. The CDR3 nucleotides are TGTGCCAGCAGCTTAGGCCAGGGGACTATTGACGAGCAGTACTTC.

The J gene is TRBJ2-7, the V gene TRBV28; 7 bases are a match to TRBD1. Germline values: CDR1 MDHEN, CDR2 SYDVKM. This CDR3 is 15 amino acids long. V shed 3 bases and J 6 bases; nucleotides not matched to a gene: 11. As DNA, the CDR3 is TGTGCCAGCAGTTTCCGGCTGTACAGGGGTGGCGAGCAGTACTTC. Translation gives CASSFRLYRGGEQYF.

The chain combines TRBV9 with TRBJ2-7, with TRBD2 matching 8 bases. The CDR3 has 15 residues. Germline CDR1 is SGDLS and CDR2 is YYNGEE. V was pared by 4 bases and J by 3 bases, with 9 bases of the junction left unmatched. In DNA form, the CDR3 reads TGTGCCAGCAGCCCCTTCCAGGGACTAGGCTACGAGCAGTACTTC. Protein sequence: CASSPFQGLGYEQYF. The variable domain in full, with the rest retrieved from reference TRBV9 and TRBJ2-7, is DSGVTQTPKHLITATGQRVTLRCSPRSGDLSVYWYQQSLDQGLQFLIQYYNGEERAKGNILERFSAQQFPDLHSELNLSSLELGDSALYFCASSPFQGLGYEQYFGPGTRLTVT.

V gene TRBV6-5 combines with J gene TRBJ1-2; D unclear. V gave up 7 bases and J gave up 7 bases, with 16 bases separating them. Germline V lookup: CDR1 MNHEY, CDR2 SVGAGI. This CDR3 spans 13 amino acids. This chain's CDR3 is CASTQRGGLGYTF. DNA of the CDR3: TGTGCCAGCACCCAGCGGGGAGGGCTTGGCTACACCTTC.

The rearrangement links TRBV3-1 (or the pseudogene TRBV3-2) to TRBJ1-4; D not certain. CDR1 LGHDT and CDR2 YNNKEL come from the germline V gene (reference sequence). Trimming took 0 bases from V and 8 from J, leaving 10 bases between them. The CDR3 consists of 14 residues. DNA of the CDR3: TGTGCCAGCAGCCAAGATCTGGCAGGAGAAAAACTGTTTTTT. Its protein is CASSQDLAGEKLFF.

The chain links TRBV5-1 to TRBJ2-3; 10 bases fit TRBD2. CDR3 length: 17 residues. Germline assignment: CDR1 SGHRS and CDR2 YFSETQ. V shed 2 bases, J shed 0 bases, and the junction held 6 bases outside the gene matches. The CDR3 coding sequence is TGCGCCAGCAGCTTCAAGGTAGCGGGAGGAAGCACAGATACGCAGTATTTT. Its protein product is CASSFKVAGGSTDTQYF.

This sequence joins TRBV13 and TRBJ1-2; 9 bases line up with TRBD1. CDR1 and CDR2 (germline): PRHDT, FYEKMQ (reference sequence). The CDR3 runs 17 residues. The V and J ends lost 1 base and 6 bases, in that order; junction bases with no gene match: 12. The CDR3 coding sequence is TGTGCCAGCAGCTTAGAGGTAGGGACAGGGTACCCGGATGGCTACACCTTC. It translates to CASSLEVGTGYPDGYTF.

This clone was counted a single time. V gene TRBV9 combines with J gene TRBJ2-3; TRBD2 matches at 7 bases. The CDR3 has 16 residues. V lost 0 bases, J lost 4 bases, and 8 bases stayed unmatched. The germline gives CDR1 SGDLS, CDR2 YYNGEE. The CDR3 spells CASSVGLSGNADTQYF. Written as DNA, the CDR3 is TGTGCCAGCAGCGTAGGTCTAAGCGGGAATGCAGATACGCAGTATTTT.

This chain connects TRBV27 to TRBJ2-1; 10 nucleotides align to TRBD2. The length of the CDR3 is 13 residues. CDR1 MNHEY and CDR2 SMNVEV come from the germline V gene (reference sequence). V lost 8 bases, J lost 4 bases, and 2 bases stayed unmatched. The DNA for the CDR3 is TGTGCCAGCCGACTAGCGGGTTACAATGAGCAGTTCTTC. Protein: CASRLAGYNEQFF.